The 18 T cell receptor beta chains presented below share a single source sample, sequenced in a study of CD8 T cells in ankylosing spondylitis. Study conclusions and caveats: Ankylosing spondylitis blood seemed to carry a telltale TCR beta motif made of several highly homologous variants.

TCRdb re-analysed the 5' RACE reads in MiXCR, keeping a single row per CDR3 protein. Of 450,000 to 550,000 distinct CDR3 sequences in the sample, roughly 5.2% were seen once. No antigen has been identified for these receptors. The sequenced sample was blood, either unsorted or a sorted T cell fraction (not recorded which). The receptors originated from a male donor with ankylosing spondylitis.

The chain joins TRBV7-2 to TRBJ2-5; 7 bases line up with TRBD2. Unmatched junction bases numbered 11, after V lost 5 bases and J lost 5 bases. Looked up from germline, CDR1 is SGHTA and CDR2 is FQGNSA. CDR3 length: 15 amino acids. This CDR3 is CASSPGGSPHETQYF. CDR3 bases: TGTGCCAGCAGCCCCGGGGGGAGCCCACACGAGACCCAGTACTTC.

This clonotype was found many times. The V and J genes are TRBV12-3 or TRBV12-4 and TRBJ2-5; tentatively, D is TRBD2 (6 bases). Trimming took off 6 bases at V and 5 bases at J, with 16 bases between the two ends. The CDR3 sequence is 14 residues long. The CDR3 here is CASSPMGLAETQYF. The CDR3 DNA reads TGTGCCAGCAGCCCAATGGGACTCGCGGAGACCCAGTACTTC.

In its sample, this clonotype was seen many times. V is TRBV27 and J is TRBJ2-3; 9 bases line up with TRBD2. Per germline, CDR1 MNHEY and CDR2 SMNVEV (reference sequence). The V segment lost 2 bases and the J segment 1 base; nucleotides outside the gene matches: 10. The CDR3 runs to 18 residues. The CDR3 sequence: CASSLKGQAGGRTDTQYF. DNA for the CDR3: TGTGCCAGCAGTTTAAAGGGTCAAGCGGGGGGTCGCACAGATACGCAGTATTTT.

There are many counts of this clonotype. J is TRBJ1-1 and V is TRBV6-1; 8 nucleotides agree with TRBD1. The V and J ends lost 5 bases and 4 bases, in that order; junction bases with no gene match: 6. CDR3 length: 14 amino acids. Germline assignment: CDR1 MNHNS and CDR2 SASEGT. The CDR3: CASSLRGTGTEAFF. Here the CDR3 DNA reads TGTGCCAGCAGTCTTAGGGGGACAGGCACTGAAGCTTTCTTT.

This clonotype was found many times. This chain joins TRBV5-6 and TRBJ2-7, with D tentatively TRBD1 (6 bases). Trimming stripped 7 bases from V and 6 bases from J, with 17 bases between. Germline-derived CDR1 and CDR2 are SGHDT and YYEEEE. The CDR3 consists of 13 residues. The CDR3 DNA is TGTGCCAGCTCCGGCCTCAGGGGCAGCGAGCAGTACTTC. This translates into CASSGLRGSEQYF.

About this clonotype: A much larger clone sits a single nucleotide away, making a read error possible. V and J are TRBV3-1 and TRBJ1-1; D gene ambiguous. Germline V gives CDR1 LGHDT, CDR2 YNNKEL (reference sequence). This CDR3 has 15 amino acids. V was pared by 5 bases and J by 0 bases, with 13 bases between. CDR3 protein: CASSSHSSMNTEAFF. The DNA of the CDR3 is TGTGCCAGCAGCTCCCATAGCAGTATGAACACTGAAGCTTTCTTT.

The chain combines TRBV3-1 with TRBJ2-1; D ambiguous. The CDR3 contains 15 residues. V gave up 5 bases and J gave up 0 bases, with 11 bases separating them. Germline CDR1 is LGHDT and CDR2 is YNNKEL (reference sequence). CDR3 bases: TGTGCCAGCAGCGGGGATCTTCTCTCCTACAATGAGCAGTTCTTC. This gives the protein CASSGDLLSYNEQFF.

The table lists this clonotype with many counts. The chain carries TRBV20-1 and TRBJ2-7; 12 positions agree with TRBD2. V shed 1 base and J 0 bases; nucleotides not matched to a gene: 4. Per the germline V gene, CDR1 is DFQATT and CDR2 is SNEGSKA (reference sequence). The CDR3 contains 16 residues. In DNA, the CDR3 is TGCAGTGCTAGAGCCGGACTAGCGGGACCCTCCTACGAGCAGTACTTC. This codes for CSARAGLAGPSYEQYF.

This clonotype was seen repeatedly, ten times or more. The chain recombines TRBV2 with TRBJ1-6, with D possibly matching TRBD1 (5 bases). Between the trimmed V and J ends, which lost 9 bases and 8 bases, there was a span of 11 bases. The CDR3 contains 12 residues. Germline loops: CDR1 SNHLY, CDR2 FYNNEI. The CDR3 DNA follows: TGTGCCAGTCAGGGTTGGGATTCACCCCTCCACTTT. Protein: CASQGWDSPLHF.

This clonotype was picked up many times. V gene TRBV6-5 combines with J gene TRBJ1-2, with D possibly matching TRBD1 (5 bases). Germline values: CDR1 MNHEY, CDR2 SVGAGI. Between the trimmed V and J ends, which lost 0 bases and 4 bases, there was a span of 12 bases. This CDR3 is 15 amino acids long. CDR3 protein: CASSYSLRDGYGYTF. The DNA for the CDR3 is TGTGCCAGCAGTTACTCCCTCAGGGACGGCTATGGCTACACCTTC.

The chain recombines TRBV29-1 with TRBJ1-1; 7 bases map to TRBD1. Germline V CDR1 and CDR2: SQVTM, ANQGSEA. The length of the CDR3 is 13 residues. V shed 4 bases, J shed 6 bases, and the junction held 8 bases outside the gene matches. This chain's CDR3 is CSVAETGLSEAFF. The CDR3, as DNA: TGCAGCGTTGCAGAGACAGGGTTGTCTGAAGCTTTCTTT. The variable domain in full, with the rest retrieved from reference TRBV29-1 and TRBJ1-1, is SAVISQKPSRDICQRGTSLTIQCQVDSQVTMMFWYRQQPGQSLTLIATANQGSEATYESGFVIDKFPISRPNLTFSTLTVSNMSPEDSSIYLCSVAETGLSEAFFGQGTRLTVV.

This clonotype was recorded many times. The gene calls are TRBV5-1 and TRBJ2-1; D may be TRBD2 (6 bases). V lost 3 bases, J lost 3 bases, and 7 bases lay in between. Germline V gene lookup returns CDR1 SGHRS and CDR2 YFSETQ. CDR3 size: 13 residues. CDR3 amino acids: CASSSGDYNEQFF. CDR3 nucleotide sequence: TGCGCCAGCAGCTCGGGGGACTACAATGAGCAGTTCTTC.

This clonotype was detected ten times or more. This chain uses TRBV2 with TRBJ2-1, with D possibly TRBD2 on 6 matching bases. CDR1 is SNHLY, CDR2 FYNNEI, per germline. The CDR3 covers 15 residues. Trimming shortened V by 6 bases and J by 5 bases, and 17 bases separated the two germline ends. The CDR3: CASRRLAGGNNEQFF. In DNA form, the CDR3 reads TGTGCCAGCAGAAGACTTGCGGGCGGGAACAATGAGCAGTTCTTC. The full variable domain, in which reference TRBV2 and TRBJ2-1 provide the parts outside the CDR3, is EPEVTQTPSHQVTQMGQEVILRCVPISNHLYFYWYRQILGQKVEFLVSFYNNEISEKSEIFDDQFSVERPDGSNFTLKIRSTKLEDSAMYFCASRRLAGGNNEQFFGPGTRLTVL.

This clonotype was seen ten or more times. The gene calls are TRBV5-1 and TRBJ2-5; the D call may be TRBD1 or TRBD2 (5 bases each). Germline CDR1 SGHRS, CDR2 YFSETQ. Trimming stripped 0 bases from V and 4 bases from J, with 13 bases between. This CDR3 has 15 residues. The CDR3 reads CASSLGAMRGETQYF. CDR3 coding DNA: TGCGCCAGCAGCTTGGGGGCCATGAGGGGAGAGACCCAGTACTTC.

The V call is TRBV2, the J call TRBJ2-2; no clear D. Looked up from germline, CDR1 is SNHLY and CDR2 is FYNNEI. Trimming removed 7 bases at V and 4 bases at J, with 10 bases between. The CDR3 loop spans 13 amino acids. Written as DNA, the CDR3 is TGTGCCAGCACAATTGCTTTCACCGGGGAGCTGTTTTTT. The encoded protein is CASTIAFTGELFF.

This clonotype was counted ten times or more. The chain joins TRBV27 to TRBJ2-5; perhaps TRBD2 as D (5 bases). Between the trimmed V and J ends, which lost 2 bases and 7 bases, there was a span of 14 bases. Germline V gene lookup returns CDR1 MNHEY and CDR2 SMNVEV (reference sequence). The CDR3 loop spans 14 amino acids. CDR3 protein: CASSLGSGWGTQYF. DNA of the CDR3: TGTGCCAGCAGTTTAGGGTCGGGATGGGGGACCCAGTACTTC.

This clonotype was counted ten times or more. The V gene is TRBV27, the J gene TRBJ2-1; 11 nucleotides line up with TRBD2. The ends lost 0 bases at V and 9 bases at J; junction bases unmatched: 4. Germline V gene sequence: CDR1 MNHEY, CDR2 SMNVEV (reference sequence). The CDR3 runs 15 residues. The CDR3 sequence is CASSLSLAGGAEQFF. The CDR3 DNA follows: TGTGCCAGCAGTTTATCCCTAGCGGGAGGCGCTGAGCAGTTCTTC.

This clonotype was observed at least ten times. The genes are TRBV12-3 or TRBV12-4 and TRBJ1-4, with TRBD1 identical over 12 bases. The J segment lost 10 bases and the V segment lost 4 bases, leaving 4 bases of the junction unmatched. The CDR3 extends over 14 amino acids. The CDR3 is CASSSGTGGGKLFF. The CDR3, as DNA: TGTGCCAGCAGTTCCGGGACAGGGGGCGGAAAACTGTTTTTT.